The 2 T cell receptor beta chains below come from one sample, sequenced in a study of cytomegalovirus exposure and HLA in healthy donors. The PCR made use of 60 Vbeta and 13 Jbeta primers. Generated by immunoSEQ multiplex PCR, the TCRdb table keeps only in-frame clones and is missing some. The data hold approximately 100,000 clones, with 65% to 80% observed a single time. The material sequenced was PBMCs. The source is a man between 60 and 75 years old in good health and CMV-seropositive.

The chain has TRBV29-1 and TRBJ1-2; 8 bases line up with TRBD1. This CDR3 contains 13 residues. Looked up from germline, CDR1 is SQVTM and CDR2 is ANQGSEA. V lost 7 bases and J lost 4; bases outside the gene matches: 8. The CDR3 reads CSAGTGDGYGYTF. The CDR3 nucleotides read TGCAGCGCTGGGACAGGTGACGGCTATGGCTACACCTTC.

This chain uses TRBV6-1 with TRBJ2-7; D remains ambiguous. V gave up 7 bases and J gave up 3 bases, with 10 bases separating them. This CDR3 has 12 residues. CDR1 and CDR2 from the germline V gene are MNHNS and SASEGT. CDR3 coding DNA: TGTGCCAGCAAAGTGGCAGGCTACGAGCAGTACTTC. It codes for CASKVAGYEQYF.